This TCR beta chain was obtained from a study of vaccination and CD4 T cells after COVID-19. As for this clonotype: Its antigen is currently unknown.

The treatment was: approximately nine-day PBMC culture with coronavirus spike peptide pools or control peptides (ViraFEST assay). Oncomine TCR Beta short-read sequencing was applied to DNA from cultured CD4+ T cells. TCRdb independently ran MiXCR on the PCR reads; one entry per CDR3 protein. Among about 5,600 distinct CDR3 sequences listed, about 30% were seen once. Germline V gives CDR1 DFQATT, CDR2 SNEGSKA (reference sequence). V shed 7 bases and J shed 6 bases, with 13 bases lying between them. The CDR3 totals 13 residues. The clonotype comes from a human donor who had recovered from COVID-19. This specimen consisted of CD4+ T cells from blood, cultured in vitro, obtained after SARS-CoV-2 vaccination. This chain connects TRBV20-1 to TRBJ1-6, with D possibly matching TRBD1 (5 bases). CDR3 nucleotides: TGCAGTGGACTACTAGACAGTAATTCACCCCTCCACTTT. Its translation is CSGLLDSNSPLHF.